The 32 T cell receptor beta chains listed next were all sequenced from one sample in a study of lymphopenia after photon versus proton radiotherapy. TCRdb's copy holds only in-frame clones and misses some; the assay was immunoSEQ multiplex PCR. The repertoire holds 2,000 to 2,500 clones, with around 78% as singletons. This specimen consisted of peripheral blood, obtained from a patient treated with photon-based radiotherapy. The receptors stem from a man aged 80 or over with cholangiocarcinoma.

The sample holds one count of this clone. The chain combines TRBV11-2 with TRBJ1-2; D gene uncertain. CDR3 size: 15 residues. Trimming shortened V by 1 base and J by 2 bases, and 11 bases separated the two germline ends. The germline V gene has CDR1 SGHAT and CDR2 FQNNGV. This CDR3 reads CASSLVTRWNYGYTF. Written as DNA, the CDR3 is TGTGCCAGCAGCTTAGTTACCCGGTGGAACTATGGCTACACCTTC.

The V gene is TRBV5-1, the J gene TRBJ2-1, with 10 bases fitting TRBD1. The germline gives CDR1 SGHRS, CDR2 YFSETQ. V trimming: 5 bases; J trimming: 5 bases; junction bases outside the gene matches: 7. The CDR3 has 15 amino acids. CDR3: CASRGQGQGNNEQFF. CDR3 bases: TGCGCCAGCAGGGGGCAGGGACAGGGGAACAATGAGCAGTTCTTC.

This clone has just a few counts. J is TRBJ1-1 and V is TRBV2; a possible D gene is TRBD1 (5 bases). The CDR3 runs 17 residues. V was trimmed by 4 bases and J by 0 bases, leaving 18 bases between them. Germline CDR1 is SNHLY and CDR2 is FYNNEI. CDR3 sequence (DNA): TGTGCCAGCAGTGGTAGAAGGGGTTTGACAGTGAACACTGAAGCTTTCTTT. This gives the protein CASSGRRGLTVNTEAFF.

The chain recombines TRBV7-6 with TRBJ1-5, with D maybe TRBD1 (5 bases). There are 13 residues in the CDR3. Germline V lookup: CDR1 SGHVS, CDR2 FNYEAQ. The ends were cut back, 5 bases at V and 8 bases at J, with 13 bases in the middle. CDR3 amino acids: CASSVAGLEPQHF. CDR3 DNA: TGTGCCAGCAGCGTCGCAGGGTTGGAGCCCCAGCATTTT.

The chain is built from TRBV30 and TRBJ1-2, with 7 bases lining up with TRBD1. Germline V gives CDR1 GTSNPN, CDR2 SVGIG (reference sequence). Germline trimming cut 4 bases from V and 2 bases from J; bases unmatched to any gene: 13. The length of the CDR3 is 16 residues. The CDR3 protein is CAWKGGRGGPNYGYTF. CDR3 bases: TGTGCCTGGAAAGGGGGGCGAGGGGGCCCCAACTATGGCTACACCTTC. The full variable domain, its missing parts supplied by reference TRBV30 and TRBJ1-2, is SQTIHQWPATLVQPVGSPLSLECTVEGTSNPNLYWYRQAAGRGLQLLFYSVGIGQISSEVPQNLSASRPQDRQFILSSKKLLLSDSGFYLCAWKGGRGGPNYGYTFGSGTRLTVV.

The chain is built from TRBV5-4 and TRBJ2-5, with 10 nucleotides matching TRBD1. The V gene's germline CDR1 is SGHNT and CDR2 YYREEE (reference sequence). The CDR3 sequence is 16 residues long. The J segment lost 1 base and the V segment lost 2 bases, leaving 5 bases of the junction unmatched. Here the CDR3 reads CASSLPRTGGQETQYF. The CDR3 nucleotides read TGTGCCAGCAGCTTACCCAGGACAGGGGGCCAAGAGACCCAGTACTTC.

The rearrangement joins TRBV5-1 to TRBJ1-5, with a tentative D call TRBD1 (5 bases). Per the germline V gene, CDR1 is SGHRS and CDR2 is YFSETQ. V shed 0 bases and J shed 3 bases, with 10 bases lying between them. This CDR3 is 15 amino acids long. The CDR3 loop reads CASSLEGVTNQPQHF. The CDR3 region has the DNA TGCGCCAGCAGCTTGGAAGGGGTCACCAATCAGCCCCAGCATTTT.

This clone was seen more than once but under ten times. The chain combines TRBV5-4 with TRBJ1-1; D call uncertain. The CDR3 extends over 13 amino acids. Germline V gene data show CDR1 as SGHNT and CDR2 as YYREEE (reference sequence). V gave up 4 bases and J gave up 5 bases, with 12 bases separating them. CDR3 residues: CASSNLGGTEAFF. The CDR3 nucleotides are TGTGCCAGCAGCAATCTGGGAGGGACTGAAGCTTTCTTT.

DNA of the CDR3: TGTGCCAGCAGTTTATTGGCGGGGGGGCCGCGAGAGACCCAGTACTTC. This gives the protein CASSLLAGGPRETQYF. The V gene is TRBV28, the J gene TRBJ2-5; 9 bases match TRBD2. The CDR3 length is 16 residues. Germline values: CDR1 MDHEN, CDR2 SYDVKM. Trimming at V came to 1 base and at J to 4 bases, leaving 7 bases not matched to a gene.

This clone was recorded once. J is TRBJ2-4 and V is TRBV2, with 10 bases matching TRBD2. This CDR3 has 17 amino acids. The ends lost 7 bases at V and 0 bases at J; junction bases unmatched: 9. Germline V gives CDR1 SNHLY, CDR2 FYNNEI. CDR3 nucleotides: TGTGCCAGCATAGAACTAGCGGGGTCCATAGCCAAAAACATTCAGTACTTC. This codes for CASIELAGSIAKNIQYF.

About this clone: The sample contains more than one DNA sequence encoding this CDR3. The rearrangement links TRBV9 to TRBJ1-6, with D unresolved. CDR1 and CDR2 (germline): SGDLS, YYNGEE. The CDR3 has 15 residues. Trimming removed 2 bases at V and 2 bases at J, with 8 bases between. The CDR3 here is CASSVGRPYNSPLHF. The CDR3 DNA follows: TGTGCCAGCAGCGTCGGCCGCCCCTATAATTCACCCCTCCACTTT.

The J gene is TRBJ1-2, the V gene TRBV9; 9 nucleotides agree with TRBD1. Trimming at V came to 3 bases and at J to 8 bases, leaving 5 bases not matched to a gene. Germline values: CDR1 SGDLS, CDR2 YYNGEE. The CDR3 is 13 amino acids. The DNA for the CDR3 is TGTGCCAGCAGCGGGGGACAGGGAAGAGGCTACACCTTC. It yields the protein CASSGGQGRGYTF.

The genes are TRBV28 and TRBJ2-1; weak D call: TRBD1 (5 bases). The CDR3 spans 15 residues. The V gene's germline CDR1 is MDHEN and CDR2 SYDVKM. V lost 6 bases, J lost 0 bases, and 12 bases lay in between. The CDR3 sequence is CASRGQGSSYNEQFF. As DNA, the CDR3 is TGTGCCAGCAGGGGCCAGGGAAGCTCCTACAATGAGCAGTTCTTC. Full variable domain (missing parts from reference TRBV28 and TRBJ2-1): DVKVTQSSRYLVKRTGEKVFLECVQDMDHENMFWYRQDPGLGLRLIYFSYDVKMKEKGDIPEGYSVSREKKERFSLILESASTNQTSMYLCASRGQGSSYNEQFFGPGTRLTVL.

The genes are TRBV28 and TRBJ1-2, with TRBD1 identical over 9 bases. The CDR3 is 15 residues long. The germline V gene has CDR1 MDHEN and CDR2 SYDVKM. V gave up 5 bases and J gave up 6 bases; unmatched junction bases: 10. CDR3 amino acids: CASSLGTGRLDGYTF. The CDR3 bases are TGTGCCAGCAGTCTAGGGACAGGGAGGCTCGATGGCTACACCTTC.

The J gene is TRBJ1-3, the V gene TRBV5-1; TRBD1 might be the D (5 bases). V was pared by 2 bases and J by 3 bases, with 9 bases between. Germline CDR1 and CDR2: SGHRS and YFSETQ. CDR3 length: 14 amino acids. The CDR3 DNA reads TGCGCCAGCAGCTTTGGGGACGGTGGAAACACCATATATTTT. Translation: CASSFGDGGNTIYF.

This rearrangement joins TRBV30 to TRBJ1-4; unclear D gene. There are 12 residues in the CDR3. The V gene lost 2 bases and the J gene lost 7 bases, with 8 bases spanning the gap. Germline CDR1 is GTSNPN and CDR2 is SVGIG (reference sequence). The CDR3 loop reads CAWSQWGEKLFF. The CDR3 DNA sequence: TGTGCCTGGAGTCAGTGGGGTGAAAAACTGTTTTTT.

This sequence joins TRBV7-9 and TRBJ2-7; 12 bases are a match to TRBD1. Germline assignment: CDR1 SEHNR and CDR2 FQNEAQ (reference sequence). The CDR3 loop spans 14 amino acids. V trimming: 6 bases; J trimming: 4 bases; junction bases outside the gene matches: 4. CDR3 DNA sequence: TGTGCCAGCAGAGGGGACAGGGGGCCGTACGAGCAGTACTTC. Amino acids: CASRGDRGPYEQYF.

This clone was recorded once. The rearrangement joins TRBV9 to TRBJ2-6; tentatively, D is TRBD2 (6 bases). Trimming took 4 bases from V and 2 from J, leaving 13 bases between them. The V gene's germline CDR1 is SGDLS and CDR2 YYNGEE. CDR3 size: 16 residues. CDR3 amino acids: CASSPRGTTGANVLTF. In DNA, the CDR3 is TGTGCCAGCAGCCCTCGGGGGACCACTGGGGCCAACGTCCTGACTTTC.

The V call is TRBV27, the J call TRBJ2-3, with 7 bases identical to TRBD2. The germline CDR1 and CDR2 sequences are MNHEY and SMNVEV (reference sequence). The CDR3 is 20 amino acids. V lost 6 bases, J lost 0 bases, and 21 bases stayed unmatched. The CDR3 bases are TGTGCCAGCAGCTCCCGGTGGGAGACTAGCACGTATTATAGCACAGATACGCAGTATTTT. This codes for CASSSRWETSTYYSTDTQYF.

The rearrangement links TRBV18 to TRBJ1-1; D remains unclear. The CDR3 length is 13 residues. Germline V lookup: CDR1 KGHSH, CDR2 LQKENI. V was trimmed by 3 bases and J by 4 bases, leaving 9 bases between them. The CDR3 DNA reads TGTGCCAGCTCACCTTCTGCAGTCACTGAAGCTTTCTTT. Translating it yields CASSPSAVTEAFF. Combining the CDR3 with reference TRBV18 and TRBJ1-1 gives the whole variable domain NAGVMQNPRHLVRRRGQEARLRCSPMKGHSHVYWYRQLPEEGLKFMVYLQKENIIDESGMPKERFSAEFPKEGPSILRIQQVVRGDSAAYFCASSPSAVTEAFFGQGTRLTVV.

This chain uses TRBV5-8 with TRBJ1-5; TRBD1 aligns across 8 bases. The germline CDR1 and CDR2 sequences are SGHTS and YDEGEE. V shed 6 bases and J 0 bases; nucleotides not matched to a gene: 8. The CDR3 runs to 16 residues. The CDR3 coding sequence is TGTGCCAGCACCCCCGCGACAGGGGATAGCAATCAGCCCCAGCATTTT. Its translation: CASTPATGDSNQPQHF.

The chain couples TRBV9 to TRBJ2-3; possible D gene TRBD2, 7 bases. This CDR3 comprises 15 residues. V was clipped by 3 bases and J by 2 bases, with 13 bases between them. Looked up from germline, CDR1 is SGDLS and CDR2 is YYNGEE. The CDR3 loop reads CASSEGGRDTDTQYF. In DNA, the CDR3 is TGTGCCAGCAGCGAGGGGGGGCGGGACACAGATACGCAGTATTTT.

The genes are TRBV28 and TRBJ1-6, with D possibly being TRBD1 (6 bases). V lost 5 bases, J lost 6 bases, and 14 bases lay in between. The CDR3 is made up of 15 amino acids. Germline CDR1 MDHEN, CDR2 SYDVKM. The CDR3 DNA reads as TGTGCCAGCAGTCCACCCAAAGGGGGTAATTCACCCCTCCACTTT. It encodes CASSPPKGGNSPLHF.

The V call is TRBV5-1, the J call TRBJ2-1; D may be TRBD1 (5 bases). The CDR3 has 14 residues. The ends were cut back, 0 bases at V and 2 bases at J, with 6 bases in the middle. Germline assignment: CDR1 SGHRS and CDR2 YFSETQ. This CDR3 reads CASSLGQTYNEQFF. CDR3 sequence (DNA): TGCGCCAGCAGCTTGGGACAGACCTACAATGAGCAGTTCTTC.

The rearrangement uses TRBV9 and TRBJ1-2, with 9 positions matching TRBD1. There are 14 residues in the CDR3. Losses at the gene ends were 7 bases for V and 3 bases for J; bases not matched to a gene: 7. The germline CDR1 and CDR2 sequences are SGDLS and YYNGEE. CDR3 sequence (DNA): TGTGCCAGCGCAAGGACAGGGGCTGACTATGGCTACACCTTC. Protein product: CASARTGADYGYTF.

This clone was detected only once. The rearrangement uses TRBV4-2 and TRBJ2-3, with D perhaps matching TRBD1 (5 bases). The CDR3 has 17 residues. CDR1 and CDR2 (germline): LGHNA, YNFKEQ. The ends were cut back, 0 bases at V and 0 bases at J, with 13 bases in the middle. In DNA, the CDR3 is TGTGCCAGCAGCCAAGAGGCAAGGGGCTTTAGCACAGATACGCAGTATTTT. This translates into CASSQEARGFSTDTQYF.

The genes are TRBV19 and TRBJ2-3; 7 nucleotides match TRBD2. The CDR3 contains 13 residues. Germline V gene sequence: CDR1 LNHDA, CDR2 SQIVND (reference sequence). V dropped 10 bases and J dropped 4; count of bases not matched to a gene: 8. CDR3 sequence reads: CATREVGADTQYF. DNA of the CDR3: TGTGCCACCCGGGAGGTCGGGGCAGATACGCAGTATTTT.

The chain joins TRBV30 to TRBJ1-3; tentatively, D is TRBD1 (6 bases). Trimming pared 2 bases from V and 0 bases from J, leaving 8 bases between. Per the germline V gene, CDR1 is GTSNPN and CDR2 is SVGIG (reference sequence). This CDR3 is 14 amino acids long. The CDR3 DNA follows: TGTGCCTGGAGTACAGGGACCTCTGGAAACACCATATATTTT. Translation: CAWSTGTSGNTIYF.

J is TRBJ1-1 and V is TRBV6-1, with D hard to call. Trimming removed 7 bases from V and 3 bases from J, with 12 bases in between. Per the germline V gene, CDR1 is MNHNS and CDR2 is SASEGT. This CDR3 comprises 13 residues. The CDR3 spells CASIQPGYTEAFF. The CDR3 DNA reads as TGTGCCAGCATTCAACCAGGTTACACTGAAGCTTTCTTT.

The rearrangement links TRBV5-1 to TRBJ1-2; TRBD1 matches at 9 bases. This CDR3 comprises 14 residues. Germline V gene lookup returns CDR1 SGHRS and CDR2 YFSETQ. The V gene end was trimmed by 0 bases and the J gene end by 3 bases; junction bases not matched to a gene: 0. CDR3 sequence: CASSLGQGDYGYTF. DNA for the CDR3: TGCGCCAGCAGCTTGGGACAGGGGGACTATGGCTACACCTTC.

The genes are TRBV7-9 and TRBJ2-1; D perhaps matches TRBD1 (5 bases). Germline-derived CDR1 and CDR2 are SEHNR and FQNEAQ (reference sequence). CDR3 length equals 12 residues. V shed 2 bases and J shed 8 bases, with 7 bases lying between them. In DNA form, the CDR3 reads TGTGCCAGCAGCTTACAGGGCGATGAGCAGTTCTTC. It encodes CASSLQGDEQFF.

The chain is built from TRBV28 and TRBJ2-1; 10 nucleotides match TRBD1. This CDR3 has 20 amino acids. The V gene end was trimmed by 3 bases and the J gene end by 0 bases; junction bases not matched to a gene: 14. Germline V gene lookup returns CDR1 MDHEN and CDR2 SYDVKM. The CDR3 DNA follows: TGTGCCAGCAGTTTCGGGGGACAGGGGCTATTACCTAGCTCCTACAATGAGCAGTTCTTC. It encodes CASSFGGQGLLPSSYNEQFF.